What follows is one TCR beta chain and its context. It has no known antigen specificity. No base quality values were provided; no much bigger clone lies one nucleotide off. These data originate in a study of T cell changes during pregnancy in multiple sclerosis (dated 2019 in TCRdb). About the investigation overall: Changes in the T cell repertoire over the course of pregnancy were examined in this study in women with multiple sclerosis.

The library was obtained by the immunoSEQ multiplex PCR assay. TCRdb re-hosts the immuneACCESS table, in-frame sequences only. Its copies lack some clones; in the studies checked, an unresolved V gene accounts for under half of them, and the cause for the rest is not known. The sample yields around 61,000 clones; approximately 90% were counted once. The top ten constitute roughly 1.4% of the sample. The CDR3 measures 14 amino acids from cysteine to phenylalanine. Only CDR3 DNA is held: 42 bases, read in frame from base 1. The junction shows trimming of 5 bases on V and 1 base on J, plus 11 bases between the germline ends. The germline V gene (reference sequence) yields SEHNR for CDR1 and FQNEAQ for CDR2.

The TCR originated in a female donor in good health, enrolled as a control in a pregnancy study. Source: peripheral blood, taken in the third trimester of pregnancy. The V and J genes are TRBV7-9 and TRBJ1-1; the D gene is perhaps TRBD1, on 6 matching bases. The sequenced DNA is TGTGCCAGCAGCATAGGGGGGGGGAACACTGAAGCTTTCTTT. Its amino acids are CASSIGGGNTEAFF.